Listed below are T cell receptor beta chains from one sample, sequenced in a study of blood T cell repertoires in COVID-19. Assay: immunoSEQ multiplex PCR; the TCRdb copy retains only in-frame clones and omits some. The table has about 85,000 clones, about 90% seen once. Sequencing was done on a sample of peripheral blood. All receptors derive from a woman at least 80 years old with active or convalescent COVID-19. Each CDR3 is given with its conserved first and last residue. Each record gives: J gene, clone size, D gene, V gene, CDR3 protein, CDR3 DNA. A D gene is named only where the DNA matches it firmly. Some rows mark clone size as missing; the rest say once, few, many or name a class of expanded clone.

TRBJ1-2 NA TRBD1 TRBV28 CASSLTGVYGYTF TGTGCCAGCAGCCTGACAGGGGTCTATGGCTACACCTTC
TRBJ2-2 NA TRBD2 TRBV9 CASSRGGLANTGELFF TGTGCCAGCAGCAGGGGGGGACTAGCGAACACCGGGGAGCTGTTTTTT
TRBJ2-1 NA NA TRBV10-3 CAIAGGAAEEQFF TGTGCCATCGCCGGGGGAGCGGCGGAGGAGCAGTTCTTC
TRBJ1-6 NA NA TRBV20-1 CSASNLGGFNSPLHF TGCAGTGCTAGTAATTTAGGAGGGTTTAATTCACCCCTCCACTTT
TRBJ2-1 NA TRBD1 TRBV6-2/TRBV6-3 CASSYITGGNEQFF TGTGCCAGCAGTTATATTACAGGGGGCAATGAGCAGTTCTTC
TRBJ2-1 NA NA TRBV14 CASSTGPRPAEEFF TGTGCCAGCAGCACTGGTCCCCGTCCCGCTGAGGAGTTCTTC
TRBJ1-5 NA TRBD1 TRBV5-5 CASSLTLGDRVGQPQHF TGTGCCAGCAGCCTCACTCTTGGGGACAGGGTAGGTCAGCCCCAGCATTTT
TRBJ2-2 NA NA TRBV5-1 CASSLPTANTGELFF TGCGCCAGCAGCCTGCCGACAGCAAACACCGGGGAGCTGTTTTTT
TRBJ1-4 few NA TRBV6-5 CASSYVRGVNEKLFF TGTGCCAGCAGTTACGTCAGGGGAGTTAATGAAAAACTGTTTTTT
TRBJ2-7 NA TRBD2 TRBV12-5 CASGSEGRESREQYF TGTGCTAGTGGTTCGGAAGGGCGGGAGTCTCGGGAGCAGTACTTC
TRBJ2-6 NA NA TRBV28 CASSRGGGANVLTF TGTGCCAGCAGCAGGGGCGGCGGGGCCAACGTCCTGACTTTC
TRBJ2-7 NA NA TRBV27 CASSLSFQGEQYF TGTGCCAGCAGTTTATCGTTCCAGGGAGAGCAGTACTTC
TRBJ2-2 once NA TRBV27 CASSLSFTGELFF TGTGCCAGCAGTTTATCCTTCACCGGGGAGCTGTTTTTT
TRBJ2-1 NA TRBD1 TRBV4-1 CASSLSDSGGNDAFF TGCGCCAGCAGCCTATCCGATTCAGGGGGAAATGATGCGTTCTTC
TRBJ2-3 NA NA TRBV21-1 CASSRRAGDTQYF TGTGCCAGCAGCCGCCGAGCTGGAGATACGCAGTATTTT
TRBJ1-1 few NA TRBV2 CASSAGLVTVYEAFF TGTGCCAGCAGTGCGGGTCTGGTGACAGTTTATGAAGCTTTCTTT